Included here is one TCR beta chain sequence, with context. The antigen is not known. The sample belongs to a study of shared clonotypes between healthy human individuals. Study-wide findings and caveats: Clonotype sharing levels among donors were expected to vary with sequencing depth. Genetic and exposure-history diversity was limited by the small donor number. Shared clonotypes: approximately 5% naive CD4, roughly 3.5% naive CD8, about 2.5% memory CD4, 0.4% memory CD8.

The V end was cut by 5 bases, the J end by 2 bases, with 7 bases between. CDR1 SEHNR and CDR2 FQNEAQ come from the germline V gene (reference sequence). The CDR3 has 12 amino acids. Repertoires were generated with immunoSEQ multiplex PCR, while TCRdb's copy carries only in-frame clones and drops some. This sample has 2.3 million or so clones, with 85% to 95% found just once. The chain is built from TRBV7-9 and TRBJ2-7; D is unclear. Sequenced input: naive CD4+ T cells from PBMCs. Specified subset: CD45RA+ positively selected. The clonotype comes from a man aged 18 to 29 in good health. Some clones in this sample may be carry-over from other donors' samples. The CDR3 loop reads CASSQLAYEQYF. CDR3 DNA sequence: TGTGCCAGCAGCCAGCTTGCCTACGAGCAGTACTTC. The full variable domain, with the rest looked up from reference TRBV7-9 and TRBJ2-7, is DTGVSQNPRHKITKRGQNVTFRCDPISEHNRLYWYRQTLGQGPEFLTYFQNEAQLEKSRLLSDRFSAERPKGSFSTLEIQRTEQGDSAMYLCASSQLAYEQYFGPGTRLTVT.